Described below is a single TCR beta chain sequence and its context. The data were obtained in a study of blood T cell repertoires in COVID-19. Across the study: T cells, B-cell-depleted T cells, or PBMCs provided the cDNA or gDNA that served as material.

V shed 5 bases, J shed 5 bases, and the junction held 17 bases outside the gene matches. This CDR3 region has 16 residues. CDR1 is SQVTM and CDR2 is ANQGSEA in the germline V gene. Per the study methods: Reference gene primer amplification gave nucleated cell count estimates. The repertoire was sequenced with immunoSEQ multiplex PCR; TCRdb's copy has only in-frame clones and lacks some. From that table come the V and J calls and clone size; the DNA was used to work out D and trimming. The table lists roughly 220,000 clones, around 80% of them singletons, with 5.1% in the top ten. The clonotype comes from a woman aged 55-69 years who had recovered from COVID-19. V gene TRBV29-1 combines with J gene TRBJ1-1; the match to TRBD1 covers 7 bases. The sequencing input was peripheral blood. The CDR3 loop is CSVQPRDSIKRTEAFF. The DNA for the CDR3 is TGCAGCGTTCAACCCCGGGACAGCATAAAGCGGACTGAAGCTTTCTTT.